A single sample gave rise to the 28 T cell receptor beta chains below, sequenced in a study of liver allograft versus peripheral blood T cells. Study background: Comparisons were made between T cell receptor repertoires found in transplanted livers and those circulating in recipients' peripheral blood.

From the reads, TCRdb called clonotypes with MiXCR, one entry per CDR3 protein. The sample contains over 10,000 distinct CDR3 sequences, under 20% of which appear only once. These receptors were collected from a human patient who had a liver transplant. Some of the T cells might come from the graft donor.

This clonotype has more than one count but fewer than ten. The chain links TRBV12-3 or TRBV12-4 to TRBJ1-5; tentative D call: TRBD1 (6 bases). V was cut by 3 bases and J by 7 bases, with 13 bases left in between. The CDR3 is 14 amino acids. CDR3: CASSFLGGEQPQHF. The CDR3 DNA reads TGTGCCAGCAGTTTCCTAGGGGGGGAACAGCCCCAGCATTTT.

Many counts were recorded for this clonotype. The chain combines TRBV19 with TRBJ2-7; possibly TRBD1 or TRBD2 for D (5 bases each). CDR1 is LNHDA and CDR2 is SQIVND in the germline V gene (reference sequence). The CDR3 is 14 residues long. The V gene lost 3 bases and the J gene lost 4 bases, with 13 bases spanning the gap. The CDR3 DNA reads TGTGCCAGTAGTATCCAGGGAGTCCCTTACGAGCAGTACTTC. It codes for CASSIQGVPYEQYF.

This clonotype was found many times. CDR3: CASSQSSPLHF. The CDR3 DNA reads as TGTGCCAGCAGTCAGTCATCACCCCTCCACTTT. The chain joins TRBV28 to TRBJ1-6; no reliable D call. CDR3 length: 11 amino acids. CDR1 and CDR2 from the germline V gene are MDHEN and SYDVKM. The ends were cut back, 5 bases at V and 10 bases at J, with 6 bases in the middle.

The rearrangement links TRBV28 to TRBJ1-1; a possible D gene is TRBD1 (6 bases). Trimming stripped 6 bases from V and 4 bases from J, with 12 bases between. Germline V CDR1 and CDR2: MDHEN, SYDVKM. The CDR3 spans 13 residues. CDR3 sequence (DNA): TGTGCCAGCAGCCTAGGGGGTCGCACTGAAGCTTTCTTT. Protein sequence: CASSLGGRTEAFF.

This clonotype was counted between two and nine times. The gene calls are TRBV12-3 or TRBV12-4 and TRBJ1-5, with D possibly matching TRBD1 (6 bases). This CDR3 spans 14 amino acids. V shed 7 bases and J shed 7 bases, with 17 bases lying between them. CDR3 region: CASNLGGGVQPQHF. CDR3 in DNA: TGTGCCAGCAACCTCGGGGGGGGCGTACAGCCCCAGCATTTT.

This clonotype was counted between two and nine times. The V call is TRBV12-3 or TRBV12-4, the J call TRBJ1-5; 9 bases match TRBD1. The CDR3 totals 18 residues. J lost 1 base, V lost 2 bases, and 9 bases had no gene match. The CDR3 coding sequence is TGTGCCAGCAGTTTAAGGACCTTAACAGGGGGCAGCAATCAGCCCCAGCATTTT. It yields the protein CASSLRTLTGGSNQPQHF.

This clonotype is labeled as medium-sized (0.01 to 0.1%). The chain recombines TRBV29-1 with TRBJ2-2, with D uncertain. CDR1 is SQVTM and CDR2 is ANQGSEA in the germline V gene. V lost 4 bases to trimming and J lost 5 bases, with 11 bases between them. This CDR3 has 13 amino acids. CDR3: CSVVSDLTGELFF. The DNA of the CDR3 is TGCAGCGTTGTTTCGGATCTAACCGGGGAGCTGTTTTTT.

This clonotype rates as medium-sized (0.01 to 0.1%). V and J are TRBV19 and TRBJ1-5; TRBD1 is a possible D gene (5 bases). The ends were cut back, 5 bases at V and 6 bases at J, with 17 bases in the middle. The CDR3 sequence is 15 residues long. CDR1 LNHDA and CDR2 SQIVND come from the germline V gene (reference sequence). The CDR3 DNA is TGTGCCAGTAGTCCGAGATGGGGGAGCCCTCAGCCCCAGCATTTT. Translated, it gives CASSPRWGSPQPQHF.

The V and J genes are TRBV20-1 and TRBJ2-3, with 8 positions matching TRBD2. Unmatched junction bases numbered 4, after V lost 6 bases and J lost 2 bases. CDR1 and CDR2 (germline): DFQATT, SNEGSKA (reference sequence). This CDR3 has 13 residues. The CDR3 loop is CSARGAPTDTQYF. In nucleotides, the CDR3 is TGCAGTGCGCGGGGGGCCCCCACAGATACGCAGTATTTT.

This clonotype is termed medium-sized. This chain connects TRBV18 to TRBJ2-6; D could derive from TRBD1 or TRBD2 (5 bases each). CDR1 is KGHSH, CDR2 LQKENI, per germline. Trimming removed 0 bases from V and 1 base from J, with 16 bases in between. This CDR3 has 19 amino acids. CDR3 sequence: CASSPPVRGEWSGANVLTF. CDR3 DNA: TGTGCCAGCTCACCACCTGTTAGGGGAGAGTGGTCTGGGGCCAACGTCCTGACTTTC.

V usage is TRBV18 and J usage is TRBJ1-1; D is undetermined. Trimming took 0 bases from V and 2 from J, leaving 10 bases between them. Germline CDR1 KGHSH, CDR2 LQKENI. CDR3 length: 15 amino acids. The CDR3 spells CASSPPPRGNTEAFF. The CDR3 coding sequence is TGTGCCAGCTCACCACCCCCGCGGGGAAACACTGAAGCTTTCTTT.

There are many counts of this clonotype. CDR3 protein: CASSRGGHPFDEQYF. CDR3 sequence (DNA): TGTGCCAGCAGCCGGGGGGGACATCCTTTTGACGAGCAGTACTTC. V gene TRBV6-6 combines with J gene TRBJ2-7; 8 bases align to TRBD2. This CDR3 region has 15 residues. V was pared by 6 bases and J by 5 bases, with 12 bases of the junction left unmatched. In germline, CDR1 is MNHNY, CDR2 SVGAGI (reference sequence).

This clonotype was recorded many times. This chain joins TRBV6-2 or TRBV6-3 and TRBJ1-3; TRBD1 is a possible D gene (5 bases). CDR3 length: 16 amino acids. Per germline, CDR1 MNHEY and CDR2 SVGEGT. V gave up 7 bases and J gave up 0 bases, with 16 bases separating them. The CDR3 nucleotides read TGTGCCAGCAATGACGGGACGGCGATCTCTGGAAACACCATATATTTT. Protein: CASNDGTAISGNTIYF.

This clonotype has just a few counts. V and J are TRBV6-2 or TRBV6-3 and TRBJ2-7; 9 bases are shared with TRBD1. Unmatched junction bases numbered 16, after V lost 0 bases and J lost 1 base. The CDR3 runs 20 residues. Germline V CDR1 and CDR2: MNHEY, SVGEGT. The CDR3 spells CASSYSWKLNGQGISYEQYF. As DNA, the CDR3 is TGTGCCAGCAGTTACTCCTGGAAATTAAATGGACAGGGGATATCCTACGAGCAGTACTTC.

This clonotype has only a few counts. This chain uses TRBV7-3 with TRBJ2-7; D is unclear. V was cut by 4 bases and J by 6 bases, with 16 bases left in between. The CDR3 is made up of 14 amino acids. Looked up from germline, CDR1 is SGHTA and CDR2 is FQGTGA. CDR3 sequence (DNA): TGTGCCAGCAGCTCCGCTCCGCCTCCTAGCGAGCAGTACTTC. It is translated as CASSSAPPPSEQYF.

As to this clonotype: This may be a read error: a much more frequent sequence differs by one nucleotide. The chain couples TRBV6-5 to TRBJ2-7; the D gene is possibly TRBD1 (6 bases). V was cut by 2 bases and J by 2 bases, with 16 bases left in between. Germline CDR1 MNHEY, CDR2 SVGAGI. CDR3 size: 16 residues. CDR3 sequence: CASSYGTDRRPYEQYF. The DNA of the CDR3 is TGTGCCAGCAGTTACGGAACCGACAGGCGACCCTACGAGCAGTACTTC.

The V and J genes are TRBV7-2 and TRBJ1-2; weak D call: TRBD1 (5 bases). The CDR3 length is 10 residues. Trimming pared 9 bases from V and 7 bases from J, leaving 9 bases between. Germline CDR1 is SGHTA and CDR2 is FQGNSA. The CDR3, as DNA: TGTGCCAGAGCCAGGGTTGGCTACACCTTC. The encoded protein is CARARVGYTF.

The rearrangement joins TRBV20-1 to TRBJ2-1, with 8 positions matching TRBD1. The germline V gene encodes CDR1 DFQATT and CDR2 SNEGSKA (reference sequence). This CDR3 is built from 13 residues. Losses at the gene ends were 3 bases for V and 4 bases for J; bases not matched to a gene: 2. The CDR3 is CSASRTGYNEQFF. CDR3 nucleotide sequence: TGCAGTGCTAGCCGGACAGGGTACAATGAGCAGTTCTTC.

The chain links TRBV6-5 to TRBJ2-7; 12 bases are a match to TRBD2. V shed 7 bases, J shed 0 bases, and the junction held 13 bases outside the gene matches. From germline, CDR1 is MNHEY and CDR2 SVGAGI. This CDR3 has 18 amino acids. CDR3 in amino acids: CASTPSGTSGPYSYEQYF. CDR3 nucleotide sequence: TGTGCCAGCACTCCAAGCGGGACTAGCGGGCCGTACTCCTACGAGCAGTACTTC.

By its share, this clonotype is medium-sized. The chain links TRBV29-1 to TRBJ2-1; D might be TRBD2 (6 bases). Trimming pared 2 bases from V and 8 bases from J, leaving 10 bases between. Germline lookup yields CDR1 SQVTM and CDR2 ANQGSEA. This CDR3 region has 12 residues. This CDR3 is CSVELERDEQFF. The CDR3 DNA sequence: TGCAGCGTTGAATTGGAGCGGGATGAGCAGTTCTTC.

V gene TRBV7-9 combines with J gene TRBJ1-1, with a possible D match to TRBD1 (5 bases). Deletions cut 0 bases from V and 1 base from J, with 6 bases between. The CDR3 extends over 14 amino acids. The germline V gene has CDR1 SEHNR and CDR2 FQNEAQ (reference sequence). Written as DNA, the CDR3 is TGTGCCAGCAGCTTAGCAGGGGCGAACACTGAAGCTTTCTTT. Its translation is CASSLAGANTEAFF.

This sequence joins TRBV28 and TRBJ1-3; D is uncertain. V shed 3 bases and J shed 4 bases, with 10 bases lying between them. This CDR3 spans 14 amino acids. Germline assignment: CDR1 MDHEN and CDR2 SYDVKM. CDR3 DNA sequence: TGTGCCAGCAGTTTGTTAGGGCCGGGAAACACCATATATTTT. This encodes CASSLLGPGNTIYF.

On this clonotype: A much more abundant neighbour one base away suggests this may be a read error. The chain employs TRBV6-2 or TRBV6-3 and TRBJ1-1; D is unclear. The length of the CDR3 is 13 residues. Germline V lookup: CDR1 MNHEY, CDR2 SVGEGT. Trimming stripped 4 bases from V and 2 bases from J, with 8 bases between. CDR3 amino acids: CASSFSINTEAFF. Here the CDR3 DNA reads TGTGCCAGCAGTTTTAGCATTAACACTGAAGCTTTCTTT.

This clonotype was seen a handful of times. The chain has TRBV30 and TRBJ2-3, with a tentative D call TRBD2 (7 bases). The V gene lost 2 bases and the J gene lost 3 bases, with 15 bases spanning the gap. The CDR3 sequence is 15 residues long. Germline CDR1 and CDR2: GTSNPN and SVGIG (reference sequence). The CDR3 region has the DNA TGTGCCTGGAGTCTCGCGGGGGCCCGGACAGATACGCAGTATTTT. It is translated as CAWSLAGARTDTQYF.

This clonotype was picked up many times. The V call is TRBV6-2 or TRBV6-3, the J call TRBJ1-1; no reliable D call. Germline assignment: CDR1 MNHEY and CDR2 SVGEGT. The CDR3 length is 13 residues. Between the trimmed V and J ends, which lost 4 bases and 0 bases, there was a span of 6 bases. For the CDR3, the DNA is TGTGCCAGCAGTTTTAGCATGAACACTGAAGCTTTCTTT. Encoded protein: CASSFSMNTEAFF.

This clonotype was counted ten times or more. The chain has TRBV29-1 and TRBJ1-1; D remains unclear. There are 14 residues in the CDR3. Trimming pared 0 bases from V and 0 bases from J, leaving 8 bases between. Germline CDR1 and CDR2: SQVTM and ANQGSEA. Here the CDR3 DNA reads TGCAGCGTTGAAGAACCCGGGGTGAACACTGAAGCTTTCTTT. Amino acids: CSVEEPGVNTEAFF.

Turning to this clonotype: A single base separates this from a much larger clone, so it may be a read error. The chain joins TRBV15 to TRBJ2-7; 8 nucleotides match TRBD2. The length of the CDR3 is 16 residues. Germline V gene lookup returns CDR1 LNHNV and CDR2 YYDKDF (reference sequence). The CDR3 nucleotides are TGTGCCACCAGCAGAGATTCCGGCGGGAGGAGATACGAGCTGTACTTC. Its translation: CATSRDSGGRRYELYF.

The chain links TRBV11-2 to TRBJ2-2, with 7 bases fitting TRBD2. This CDR3 has 17 residues. V trimming: 1 base; J trimming: 4 bases; junction bases outside the gene matches: 9. Germline assignment: CDR1 SGHAT and CDR2 FQNNGV. This CDR3 is CASSLVRASGSTGELFF. As DNA, the CDR3 is TGTGCCAGCAGCTTAGTTCGAGCTAGCGGATCCACCGGGGAGCTGTTTTTT. The complete variable domain, with remaining parts taken from reference TRBV11-2 and TRBJ2-2, reads EAGVAQSPRYKIIEKRQSVAFWCNPISGHATLYWYQQILGQGPKLLIQFQNNGVVDDSQLPKDRFSAERLKGVDSTLKIQPAKLEDSAVYLCASSLVRASGSTGELFFGEGSRLTVL.